Below, one T cell receptor beta chain is given with its context. Its antigen is not identified. Preparation of the TCRbeta library was carried out with unique molecular identifiers. Using its own MiXCR run on the PCR reads, TCRdb lists one record per CDR3 protein. The sample lists under 100,000 distinct CDR3 sequences, about 14% occurring once. The data stem from a study of T-cell reconstitution after alpha-beta-depleted transplantation in children. The germline CDR1 and CDR2 sequences are SGHRS and YFSETQ. The CDR3 loop spans 14 amino acids. V shed 4 bases and J shed 4 bases, with 13 bases lying between them. Study results and caveats: About two months after transplant, alpha-beta T cells reportedly came from several hundred expanded graft clones. It was newly produced T cells that mostly accounted for T-cell counts and diversity one year after transplant. Recipient T cells and thymic progenitors that survived were the source of the high TCRbeta diversity seen at day 60 in some patients.

The source was PBMCs, mostly from graft donor cells, collected 180 days after TCRalphabeta/CD19-depleted stem cell transplant. The clonotype originates from a male patient aged 2 to 10 who had a stem cell transplant for acute lymphoblastic leukemia, so the T cells may come from the graft donor. V is TRBV5-1 and J is TRBJ2-3, with D possibly being TRBD2 (5 bases). The CDR3 DNA reads TGCGCCAGCAGCCTGGCTAGCCAACCAGATACGCAGTATTTT. Amino acids: CASSLASQPDTQYF.